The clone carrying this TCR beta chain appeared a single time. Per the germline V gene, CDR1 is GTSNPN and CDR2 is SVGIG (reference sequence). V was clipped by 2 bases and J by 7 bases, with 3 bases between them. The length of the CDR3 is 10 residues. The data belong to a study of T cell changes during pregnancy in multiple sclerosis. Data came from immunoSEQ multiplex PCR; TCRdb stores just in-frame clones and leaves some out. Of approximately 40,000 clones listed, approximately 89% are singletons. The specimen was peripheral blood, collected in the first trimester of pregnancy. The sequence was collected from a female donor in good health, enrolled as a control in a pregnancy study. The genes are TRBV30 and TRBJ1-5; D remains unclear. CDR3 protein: CAWSQQPQHF. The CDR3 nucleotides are TGTGCCTGGAGTCAACAGCCCCAGCATTTT.